The 21 T cell receptor beta chains below come from one sample, sequenced in a study of blood T cells in healthy people across ages. PCR was performed a second time for roughly 6 to 12 cycles using a sample-barcoded 5' primer and a J-beta primer mix. From the 5' RACE reads, TCRdb called clonotypes with MiXCR, one entry per CDR3 protein. The table includes 380,000 or so distinct CDR3 sequences, 52% detected once. The specimen was blood. These receptors were taken from a man aged 55 to 70 in good health.

The chain carries TRBV7-2 and TRBJ2-3, with 7 bases lining up with TRBD1. J was trimmed by 2 bases and V by 4 bases; bases with no gene match: 18. This CDR3 spans 19 amino acids. In germline, CDR1 is SGHTA, CDR2 FQGNSA. The CDR3 region is CASSSNPRQGRGFTDTQYF. Here the CDR3 DNA reads TGTGCCAGCAGCTCAAATCCTAGACAGGGTCGGGGATTCACAGATACGCAGTATTTT.

The genes are TRBV4-2 and TRBJ1-4; D uncertain. CDR1 and CDR2 (germline): LGHNA, YNFKEQ. V lost 0 bases and J lost 8, with 13 bases in between. The CDR3 runs 15 residues. The chain's CDR3 is CASSQEFLQKEKLFF. CDR3 nucleotides: TGTGCCAGCAGCCAAGAATTTCTCCAGAAGGAAAAACTGTTTTTT.

The V gene is TRBV27, the J gene TRBJ2-1; D might be TRBD2 (6 bases). CDR1 MNHEY and CDR2 SMNVEV come from the germline V gene (reference sequence). V dropped 3 bases and J dropped 4 bases, with 13 bases sitting between them. CDR3 length: 15 amino acids. In DNA form, the CDR3 reads TGTGCCAGCAGTTTGGGGGGATTACGGTACAATGAGCAGTTCTTC. Its translation is CASSLGGLRYNEQFF.

The sample holds a few counts of this clonotype. The V gene is TRBV7-2, the J gene TRBJ2-7, with TRBD2 identical over 9 bases. CDR1 is SGHTA and CDR2 is FQGNSA in the germline V gene. Trimming took 0 bases from V and 2 from J; bases not matched to a gene: 5. There are 16 residues in the CDR3. CDR3 protein: CASSLASGRTAYEQYF. The DNA of the CDR3 is TGTGCCAGCAGCTTAGCTAGCGGGAGAACGGCCTACGAGCAGTACTTC.

The CDR3 DNA sequence: TGCGCCAGCACCCGACTAGCGGGGGACCAAGAGACCCAGTACTTC. Protein sequence: CASTRLAGDQETQYF. The gene calls are TRBV5-1 and TRBJ2-5, with 12 bases that match TRBD2. J gave up 0 bases and V 6 bases, and 3 bases lay outside the gene matches. This CDR3 has 15 amino acids. In germline, CDR1 is SGHRS, CDR2 YFSETQ.

The V gene is TRBV6-5, the J gene TRBJ2-1; D call uncertain. Germline CDR1 reads MNHEY; CDR2 reads SVGAGI. The CDR3 has 13 residues. The ends were cut back, 8 bases at V and 5 bases at J, with 13 bases in the middle. In DNA form, the CDR3 reads TGTGCCAGCCGAACTTCTATCCACAATGAGCAGTTCTTC. Translating gives CASRTSIHNEQFF.

This clonotype was recorded at least ten times. This chain links TRBV29-1 with TRBJ2-3, with TRBD2 as a possible D gene (6 bases). With 4 bases removed from V and 2 bases from J, the gap between germline ends came to 16 bases. In germline, CDR1 is SQVTM, CDR2 ANQGSEA. This CDR3 spans 15 amino acids. CDR3 nucleotides: TGCAGCGTTGTGGGGGGACTGATAGACACAGATACGCAGTATTTT. It encodes CSVVGGLIDTDTQYF.

The gene calls are TRBV7-8 and TRBJ2-1; D assignment may be TRBD1 or TRBD2 (6 bases each). Trimming removed 4 bases from V and 7 bases from J, with 20 bases in between. The length of the CDR3 is 16 residues. Germline CDR1 reads SGHVS; CDR2 reads FQNEAQ. CDR3 sequence (DNA): TGTGCCAGCAGCTGGACAGAGGAGGGAGAGGGGAATGAGCAGTTCTTC. Translating gives CASSWTEEGEGNEQFF.

CDR3 sequence (DNA): TGCGCCAGCAGCCAGTTAGGCATCCCCAAAAACATTCAGTACTTC. Translation: CASSQLGIPKNIQYF. The chain uses TRBV4-1 and TRBJ2-5; D gene unclear. With the DNA end fitting TRBJ2-4 better, the J assignment may be wrong. The germline V gene has CDR1 MGHRA and CDR2 YSYEKL. The CDR3 runs to 15 residues.

CDR3 sequence reads: CSAGGQGQPQHF. The CDR3 DNA follows: TGCAGTGCTGGGGGGCAGGGGCAGCCCCAGCATTTT. The V gene is TRBV20-1, the J gene TRBJ1-5, with D maybe TRBD1 (6 bases). Germline CDR1 and CDR2: DFQATT and SNEGSKA (reference sequence). The germline V and J ends were trimmed by 5 bases and 7 bases, with 12 bases remaining between them. CDR3 length: 12 residues.

Notes on this clonotype: A clone one base away is much larger, so this may be a read error. The J gene is TRBJ2-1, the V gene TRBV20-1; 11 nucleotides align to TRBD2. The V and J ends lost 6 bases and 5 bases, in that order; junction bases with no gene match: 9. Germline V gene lookup returns CDR1 DFQATT and CDR2 SNEGSKA (reference sequence). This CDR3 region has 15 residues. The CDR3 DNA reads as TGCAGTGCCCGACGACTAGCGGGAACTAACAATGAGCAGTTCTTC. This sequence encodes CSARRLAGTNNEQFF.

This sequence joins TRBV30 and TRBJ1-1; 8 bases match TRBD1. After removal of 4 bases from V and 11 bases from J, the junction contained 9 bases not matched to a gene. Germline V lookup: CDR1 GTSNPN, CDR2 SVGIG (reference sequence). CDR3 length: 12 residues. The CDR3: CAWIGRTGTAFF. The CDR3 DNA follows: TGTGCCTGGATCGGACGGACAGGGACTGCTTTCTTT.

The chain is built from TRBV20-1 and TRBJ2-7; no clear D. Germline lookup yields CDR1 DFQATT and CDR2 SNEGSKA (reference sequence). The CDR3 spans 14 residues. The V and J ends lost 6 bases and 2 bases respectively, with 17 bases between them. CDR3 in amino acids: CSATGQARTYEQYF. In nucleotides, the CDR3 is TGCAGTGCGACCGGGCAGGCCAGAACCTACGAGCAGTACTTC.

This clonotype was recorded a few times. The chain has TRBV7-2 and TRBJ1-2; D possibly corresponds to TRBD1 (5 bases). The CDR3 runs to 13 residues. Trimming pared 5 bases from V and 4 bases from J, leaving 11 bases between. From germline, CDR1 is SGHTA and CDR2 FQGNSA. CDR3 in amino acids: CASSPRGIYGYTF. CDR3 DNA sequence: TGTGCCAGCAGCCCTAGGGGTATCTATGGCTACACCTTC.

This clonotype appeared many times. The rearrangement uses TRBV20-1 and TRBJ2-7; tentative D call: TRBD2 (6 bases). Germline values: CDR1 DFQATT, CDR2 SNEGSKA (reference sequence). This CDR3 contains 15 residues. With 1 base removed from V and 4 bases from J, the gap between germline ends came to 17 bases. The CDR3 is CSARGGRSSLYEQYF. The CDR3 DNA is TGCAGTGCTAGAGGTGGGAGGAGTTCACTTTACGAGCAGTACTTC.

The chain combines TRBV3-1 with TRBJ1-6, with D possibly being TRBD1 (6 bases). The CDR3 consists of 14 residues. Trimming removed 1 base at V and 10 bases at J, with 11 bases between. Looked up from germline, CDR1 is LGHDT and CDR2 is YNNKEL (reference sequence). CDR3 in amino acids: CASSQVGASSPLHF. DNA of the CDR3: TGTGCCAGCAGCCAAGTGGGGGCAAGCTCACCCCTCCACTTT.

The chain combines TRBV10-3 with TRBJ2-7; 11 bases match TRBD1. The V segment lost 6 bases and the J segment 2 bases; nucleotides outside the gene matches: 3. CDR3 length: 14 residues. The germline gives CDR1 ENHRY, CDR2 SYGVKD. The CDR3 DNA reads TGTGCCATCAGCGGGACAGGGGGTACCTACGAGCAGTACTTC. Its protein product is CAISGTGGTYEQYF.

The chain recombines TRBV7-2 with TRBJ2-5; TRBD2 matches 10 bases. J was trimmed by 4 bases and V by 5 bases; bases with no gene match: 7. The CDR3 runs 15 residues. Germline CDR1 is SGHTA and CDR2 is FQGNSA. CDR3 in DNA: TGTGCCAGCAGCGGGACTAGCGATCGTGGAGAGACCCAGTACTTC. Its translation: CASSGTSDRGETQYF.

V is TRBV29-1 and J is TRBJ1-2, with TRBD1 matching 8 bases. The V gene end was trimmed by 6 bases and the J gene end by 4 bases; junction bases not matched to a gene: 7. Per the germline V gene, CDR1 is SQVTM and CDR2 is ANQGSEA. This CDR3 is 13 amino acids long. CDR3 residues: CSVGTGGGYGYTF. The CDR3 region has the DNA TGCAGCGTGGGGACAGGAGGAGGCTATGGCTACACCTTC.

This sequence joins TRBV7-2 and TRBJ1-1; the D is unclear. The CDR3 has 12 residues. Looked up from germline, CDR1 is SGHTA and CDR2 is FQGNSA. V shed 6 bases and J shed 7 bases, with 12 bases lying between them. The CDR3 reads CASRSRADEAFF. The CDR3 DNA is TGTGCCAGCAGATCCCGGGCAGATGAAGCTTTCTTT.

The rearrangement joins TRBV28 to TRBJ1-1; no clear D gene. The germline V gene has CDR1 MDHEN and CDR2 SYDVKM. This CDR3 is built from 12 residues. Trimming stripped 6 bases from V and 6 bases from J, with 11 bases between. CDR3 in amino acids: CASSLGIPEAFF. CDR3 sequence (DNA): TGTGCCAGCAGCCTCGGGATCCCTGAAGCTTTCTTT.